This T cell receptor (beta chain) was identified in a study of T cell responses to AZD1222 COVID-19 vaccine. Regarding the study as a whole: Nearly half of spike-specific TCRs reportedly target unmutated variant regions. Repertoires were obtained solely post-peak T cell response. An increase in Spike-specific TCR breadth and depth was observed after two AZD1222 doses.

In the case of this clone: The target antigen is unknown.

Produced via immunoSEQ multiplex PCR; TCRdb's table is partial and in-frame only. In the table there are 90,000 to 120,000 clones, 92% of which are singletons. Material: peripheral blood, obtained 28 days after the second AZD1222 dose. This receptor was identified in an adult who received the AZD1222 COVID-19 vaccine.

The CDR3 DNA sequence: TGTGCCAGCAGCACCAGTGAGGGCCCCTACGAGCAGTACTTC. It codes for CASSTSEGPYEQYF. This chain joins TRBV9 and TRBJ2-7, with D possibly being TRBD2 (5 bases). Trimming cost V 4 bases and J 2 bases, with 13 bases left between them. CDR1 and CDR2 from the germline V gene are SGDLS and YYNGEE. The CDR3 covers 14 residues. Looking up the rest from reference TRBV9 and TRBJ2-7 gives the full variable domain: DSGVTQTPKHLITATGQRVTLRCSPRSGDLSVYWYQQSLDQGLQFLIQYYNGEERAKGNILERFSAQQFPDLHSELNLSSLELGDSALYFCASSTSEGPYEQYFGPGTRLTVT.